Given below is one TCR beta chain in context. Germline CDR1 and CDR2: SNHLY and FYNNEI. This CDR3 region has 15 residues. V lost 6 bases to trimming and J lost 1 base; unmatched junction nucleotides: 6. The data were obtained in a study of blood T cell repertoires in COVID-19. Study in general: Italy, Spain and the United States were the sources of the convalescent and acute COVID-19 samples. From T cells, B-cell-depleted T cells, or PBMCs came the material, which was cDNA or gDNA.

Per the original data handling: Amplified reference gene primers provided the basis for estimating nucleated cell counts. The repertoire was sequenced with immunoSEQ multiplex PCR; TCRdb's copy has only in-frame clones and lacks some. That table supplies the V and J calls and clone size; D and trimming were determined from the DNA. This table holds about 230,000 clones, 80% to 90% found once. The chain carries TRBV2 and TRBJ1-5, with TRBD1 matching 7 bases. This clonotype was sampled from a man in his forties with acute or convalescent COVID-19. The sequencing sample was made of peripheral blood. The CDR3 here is CASRETGSSNQPQHF. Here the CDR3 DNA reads TGTGCCAGCAGAGAGACAGGGTCGAGCAATCAGCCCCAGCATTTT.